This T cell receptor beta chain emerged from a study of neurological immune-mediated disorders. Whole-study findings and limits: Because no CDR3 amino acid sequences were shared across subjects by expanded clones, private repertoires were suggested in all groups. It was HTLV-1-associated myelopathy that showed the most TCR clonal expansion, while multiple sclerosis showed the least, falling below healthy controls.

Sorted libraries were derived from about a million CD4+ or CD8+ T cells. The cDNA was generated through 5'RACE incorporating 10-nucleotide random UMIs. TCRdb redid the calling of the 5' RACE reads with MiXCR, one entry per CDR3 protein. The sample lists more than 25,000 distinct CDR3 sequences, about 3.8% occurring once. CDR3 length: 14 residues. J lost 4 bases, V lost 5 bases, and 10 bases had no gene match. CDR1 is DFQATT, CDR2 SNEGSKA, per germline (reference sequence). This clonotype appeared many times. Antigen unknown. The V call is TRBV20-1, the J call TRBJ1-1; 7 nucleotides align to TRBD1. This TCR derives from a woman in her thirties or forties in good health. Source material: CD4+ T cells from blood. DNA of the CDR3: TGCAGTGCTGACTGGACAGGCGCGTCCACTGAAGCTTTCTTT. Protein sequence: CSADWTGASTEAFF.